These 16 T cell receptor beta chains came from one sample sequenced in a study of T-cell reconstitution after alpha-beta-depleted transplantation in children. Unique molecular identifiers were incorporated during preparation of the TCRbeta library. MiXCR, applied by TCRdb to the PCR reads, yields one record per CDR3 protein. The sample holds hundreds of thousands of distinct CDR3 sequences; just under 8.5% are singletons and the top ten take 6.3%. Sequences were derived from PBMCs, mostly from graft donor cells, sampled 180 days after TCRalphabeta/CD19-depleted stem cell transplant. The receptors stem from a male patient between 10 and 17 years old who had a stem cell transplant for acute lymphoblastic leukemia, so the T cells may come from the graft donor.

This clonotype appeared many times. This sequence joins TRBV2 and TRBJ1-1; no clear D gene. Deletions cut 7 bases from V and 2 bases from J, with 11 bases between. This CDR3 is 13 amino acids long. The germline CDR1 and CDR2 sequences are SNHLY and FYNNEI. The CDR3 spells CASTWTGNTEAFF. CDR3 DNA sequence: TGTGCCAGCACCTGGACGGGAAACACTGAAGCTTTCTTT.

The gene calls are TRBV20-1 and TRBJ1-5; 11 positions match TRBD1. The J segment lost 0 bases and the V segment lost 1 base, leaving 8 bases of the junction unmatched. This CDR3 has 18 amino acids. The germline V gene encodes CDR1 DFQATT and CDR2 SNEGSKA (reference sequence). The chain's CDR3 is CSARADRGLGGSNQPQHF. CDR3 bases: TGCAGTGCTAGAGCGGACAGGGGGCTCGGGGGTAGCAATCAGCCCCAGCATTTT.

This clonotype was seen at least ten times. The V and J genes are TRBV27 and TRBJ2-1; no reliable D call. V lost 4 bases and J lost 0, with 13 bases in between. The germline gives CDR1 MNHEY, CDR2 SMNVEV (reference sequence). This CDR3 contains 16 residues. The CDR3 DNA follows: TGTGCCAGCAGTTCCGGCTGGCTAAGCTCCTACAATGAGCAGTTCTTC. It specifies CASSSGWLSSYNEQFF.

This clonotype has a count of ten or more. V usage is TRBV20-1 and J usage is TRBJ1-5, with a tentative D call TRBD1 (5 bases). V shed 0 bases and J shed 11 bases, with 17 bases lying between them. This CDR3 is built from 14 residues. Per germline, CDR1 DFQATT and CDR2 SNEGSKA (reference sequence). CDR3 loop: CSARDGGMGWTQHF. The CDR3 DNA is TGCAGTGCTAGAGATGGGGGGATGGGGTGGACCCAGCATTTT.

This clonotype was counted ten times or more. The chain couples TRBV10-3 to TRBJ2-5; D may correspond to TRBD1 or TRBD2 (5 bases each). Germline loops: CDR1 ENHRY, CDR2 SYGVKD. The CDR3 has 14 residues. V was clipped by 3 bases and J by 4 bases, with 12 bases between them. Here the CDR3 DNA reads TGTGCCATCAGTGACAAGACAGAGGGAGAGACCCAGTACTTC. Translation gives CAISDKTEGETQYF.

There are many counts of this clonotype. The genes are TRBV19 and TRBJ1-2; D gene unclear. The germline gives CDR1 LNHDA, CDR2 SQIVND (reference sequence). Trimming took 3 bases from V and 2 from J, leaving 7 bases between them. The CDR3 is made up of 13 amino acids. CDR3 sequence: CASSIYENYGYTF. The CDR3 DNA is TGTGCCAGTAGTATCTATGAGAACTATGGCTACACCTTC. Complete variable domain (other parts from reference TRBV19 and TRBJ1-2): DGGITQSPKYLFRKEGQNVTLSCEQNLNHDAMYWYRQDPGQGLRLIYYSQIVNDFQKGDIAEGYSVSREKKESFPLTVTSAQKNPTAFYLCASSIYENYGYTFGSGTRLTVV.

This clonotype was found many times. The chain uses TRBV20-1 and TRBJ1-3; 8 positions match TRBD1. The junction had 0 bases not matched to a gene; V was cut back by 3 bases and J by 2 bases. CDR3 length: 13 amino acids. CDR1 and CDR2 from the germline V gene are DFQATT and SNEGSKA (reference sequence). The CDR3 DNA is TGCAGTGCTAGGACAGGGGCTGGAAACACCATATATTTT. This gives the protein CSARTGAGNTIYF.

This clonotype was counted many times. The chain uses TRBV6-2 or TRBV6-3 and TRBJ1-6; 8 nucleotides match TRBD1. Germline assignment: CDR1 MNHEY and CDR2 SVGEGT. CDR3 length equals 15 residues. After removal of 2 bases from V and 7 bases from J, the junction contained 4 bases not matched to a gene. Here the CDR3 DNA reads TGTGCCAGCAGTTACCGCCGACAGGGGAATTCACCCCTCCACTTT. This translates into CASSYRRQGNSPLHF.

This clonotype was detected many times. The V call is TRBV6-5, the J call TRBJ2-1; D uncertain. Germline CDR1 and CDR2: MNHEY and SVGAGI. The CDR3 runs 17 residues. The V gene lost 0 bases and the J gene lost 3 bases, with 15 bases spanning the gap. CDR3 DNA sequence: TGTGCCAGCAGTTACTCGGGTAATCTTGGTTTCTACAATGAGCAGTTCTTC. Translating gives CASSYSGNLGFYNEQFF.

Ten or more counts support this clonotype. The CDR3 here is CASSLDGLAGGQFF. DNA for the CDR3: TGTGCCAGCAGCTTAGACGGACTAGCGGGAGGGCAGTTCTTC. This chain joins TRBV11-2 and TRBJ2-1, with 14 nucleotides matching TRBD2. The V gene end was trimmed by 0 bases and the J gene end by 12 bases; junction bases not matched to a gene: 1. The germline V gene encodes CDR1 SGHAT and CDR2 FQNNGV. CDR3 length equals 14 residues. The full variable domain, rest sourced from reference TRBV11-2 and TRBJ2-1, is EAGVAQSPRYKIIEKRQSVAFWCNPISGHATLYWYQQILGQGPKLLIQFQNNGVVDDSQLPKDRFSAERLKGVDSTLKIQPAKLEDSAVYLCASSLDGLAGGQFFGPGTRLTVL.

In this sample, this clonotype turned up many times. The V and J genes are TRBV6-5 and TRBJ1-4; the D is unclear. The V end lost 5 bases, the J end lost 7 bases, and 8 bases lay between the germline ends. The CDR3 runs to 12 residues. Germline CDR1 and CDR2: MNHEY and SVGAGI. In nucleotides, the CDR3 is TGTGCCAGCAGTCAAAACCCTGAAAAACTGTTTTTT. This gives the protein CASSQNPEKLFF.

This clonotype was recorded a few times. This chain joins TRBV6-2 or TRBV6-3 and TRBJ1-5; D might be TRBD1 (5 bases). The CDR3 is 14 amino acids. Germline V gene lookup returns CDR1 MNHEY and CDR2 SVGEGT. V dropped 5 bases and J dropped 4 bases, with 12 bases sitting between them. This chain's CDR3 is CASSPARANQPQHF. CDR3 nucleotides: TGTGCCAGCAGTCCTGCCAGGGCGAATCAGCCCCAGCATTTT.

Note on this clonotype: This could be a read error, since a much larger clone is one nucleotide away. The V gene is TRBV12-3 or TRBV12-4, the J gene TRBJ2-1; D might be TRBD2 (5 bases). The CDR3 has 15 residues. The germline V and J ends were trimmed by 5 bases and 2 bases, with 13 bases remaining between them. CDR3 bases: TGTGCCAGCAGTGCGCGGACTTTCGCCTACAATGAGCAGTTCTTC. Protein product: CASSARTFAYNEQFF.

Remarks on this clonotype: One base away lies a much larger clone, so this may be a sequencing read error. V gene TRBV11-2 combines with J gene TRBJ2-1; D remains unclear. Germline lookup yields CDR1 SGHAT and CDR2 FQNNGV. Trimming removed 3 bases from V and 12 bases from J, with 12 bases in between. CDR3 length equals 12 residues. CDR3 residues: CASSFLGRAQFF. CDR3 nucleotide sequence: TGTGCCAGCAGCTTCCTCGGACGAGCGCAGTTCTTC.

This clonotype occurred many times. The V gene is TRBV12-3 or TRBV12-4, the J gene TRBJ2-1; 8 bases are a match to TRBD1. This CDR3 region has 15 residues. V shed 6 bases and J 2 bases; nucleotides not matched to a gene: 6. This CDR3 reads CASSLDRDAYNEQFF. DNA for the CDR3: TGTGCCAGCAGCCTGGACAGGGATGCCTACAATGAGCAGTTCTTC.

This clonotype was recorded at least ten times. The chain employs TRBV11-3 and TRBJ2-3; weak D call: TRBD2 (5 bases). Germline lookup yields CDR1 SGHNT and CDR2 YENEEA. The CDR3 is 15 amino acids. The V gene lost 3 bases and the J gene lost 1 base, with 11 bases spanning the gap. The DNA for the CDR3 is TGTGCCAGCAGCTTCGGACGGGGTGGCACAGATACGCAGTATTTT. It encodes CASSFGRGGTDTQYF.